This TCR beta chain was obtained from a study of OX40 agonist ivuxolimab in advanced cancers. Study conclusions and caveats: In the 0.1-3.0 mg/kg groups, partial responders showed among the lowest expansion.

Germline lookup yields CDR1 SGHTA and CDR2 FQGNSA. The V and J ends lost 5 bases and 0 bases respectively, with 11 bases between them. The CDR3 is 15 amino acids. In its sample, this clone was seen once. No antigen is known for it. TCRdb's copy holds only in-frame clones and misses some; the assay was immunoSEQ multiplex PCR. The sample yields 74,000 or so clones, 90% seen once. This chain joins TRBV7-2 and TRBJ2-1; D unresolved. Sequencing used CD4+ or CD8+ T cells sorted from blood, obtained in a trial of the OX40 agonist ivuxolimab. This receptor was obtained from an adult with an advanced solid tumor such as melanoma, head and neck, liver or kidney cancer. DNA for the CDR3: TGTGCCAGCAGCCCAAACTTCGGCTCCTACAATGAGCAGTTCTTC. Translated: CASSPNFGSYNEQFF.